Sequencing of this T cell receptor beta chain was carried out in a study of T-cell memory formation after mild COVID-19. Overall study: TCR clusters showed largely donor specificity.

The CDR3 totals 12 residues. V lost 5 bases, J lost 7 bases, and 9 bases lay in between. Study results and limitations: CM and EM subsets held most contracting CD4+ clones; EMRA held CD8+ ones.

The TCR alpha and TCR beta cDNA libraries, bearing sample barcodes and UMIs, were generated by 5'RACE using constant-segment primers. MiXCR, applied by TCRdb to the 5' RACE reads, yields one record per CDR3 protein. This sample has approximately 440,000 distinct CDR3 sequences, with 15% to 20% found just once. Only a few counts were recorded for this clonotype. Its matching antigen is unknown. The specimen was PBMCs or a T cell subset sorted from them (not recorded which). The sequence came from an adult woman who had mild COVID-19 (a few samples of this study predate the infection). Cell type and time point are not known. The chain combines TRBV12-3 or TRBV12-4 with TRBJ1-5; D call uncertain. The CDR3 reads CASSQRKQPQHF. For the CDR3, the DNA is TGTGCCAGCAGTCAGAGAAAGCAGCCCCAGCATTTT.